The source of this T cell receptor (beta chain) is a study of blood T cell repertoires in COVID-19. Between the trimmed V and J ends, which lost 4 bases and 3 bases, there was a span of 14 bases. The CDR3 covers 14 residues. In germline, CDR1 is SGHRS, CDR2 YFSETQ. In the original analysis: Reference gene primer amplification gave estimated nucleated cell counts. The protocol was immunoSEQ multiplex PCR, while the TCRdb copy is restricted to in-frame clones and leaves out a portion. V and J calls and clone size follow that table, whereas D and trimming were derived from the DNA. Altogether about 220,000 clones are present, about 79% being singletons, with the ten largest covering 9.7%.

Sample: peripheral blood. The clonotype originates from a man between 45 and 60 years old with active or convalescent COVID-19. This rearrangement joins TRBV5-1 to TRBJ2-7, with a possible D match to TRBD1 (6 bases). In DNA, the CDR3 is TGCGCCAGCAGCGAACGAGGGACATTCTACGAGCAGTACTTC. Its protein is CASSERGTFYEQYF. Variable domain in full (rest from reference TRBV5-1 and TRBJ2-7): KAGVTQTPRYLIKTRGQQVTLSCSPISGHRSVSWYQQTPGQGLQFLFEYFSETQRNKGNFPGRFSGRQFSNSRSEMNVSTLELGDSALYLCASSERGTFYEQYFGPGTRLTVT.